The 5 T cell receptor beta chains listed next were all sequenced from one sample in a study of shared clonotypes between healthy human individuals. Profiling relied on immunoSEQ multiplex PCR, and the TCRdb table lists in-frame clones only, not all of them. The repertoire holds approximately 720,000 clones, with roughly nine tenths as singletons. The naive CD8 fraction comprised CD45RO-negative cells positively selected for CCR7 and excluded terminally differentiated effector memory CD45RA+ cells. Sequenced material: naive CD8+ T cells sorted from blood. The receptors come from a young man in good health.

In its sample, this clone was seen a few times. V is TRBV27 and J is TRBJ2-7, with D perhaps matching TRBD1 (6 bases). Trimming removed 6 bases from V and 5 bases from J, with 11 bases in between. Looked up from germline, CDR1 is MNHEY and CDR2 is SMNVEV (reference sequence). The CDR3 runs 12 residues. CDR3 nucleotides: TGTGCCAGCAGAAAAAACAGGGACGAGCAGTACTTC. This translates into CASRKNRDEQYF.

The V call is TRBV18, the J call TRBJ2-3; D may be TRBD1 (6 bases). The V end lost 3 bases, the J end lost 3 bases, and 19 bases lay between the germline ends. Germline V gene data show CDR1 as KGHSH and CDR2 as LQKENI. The CDR3 sequence is 17 residues long. The CDR3 reads CASSPFTDRSETDTQYF. CDR3 in DNA: TGTGCCAGCTCACCCTTCACCGACAGGTCGGAGACAGATACGCAGTATTTT.

The chain links TRBV7-9 to TRBJ2-2; tentatively, D is TRBD1 or TRBD2 (5 bases each). CDR1 and CDR2 (germline): SEHNR, FQNEAQ (reference sequence). V was trimmed by 8 bases and J by 3 bases, leaving 13 bases between them. CDR3 size: 14 residues. The CDR3 region is CASPKGTDTGELFF. The DNA for the CDR3 is TGTGCCAGCCCCAAGGGGACGGACACCGGGGAGCTGTTTTTT.

The V and J genes are TRBV4-2 and TRBJ2-1; possible D gene TRBD2, 6 bases. Trimming cost V 2 bases and J 10 bases, with 12 bases left between them. The V gene's germline CDR1 is LGHNA and CDR2 YNFKEQ. The CDR3 has 13 amino acids. CDR3 nucleotides: TGTGCCAGCAGCCAAATTAGCGGAGCAGAGCAGTTCTTC. It codes for CASSQISGAEQFF.

The V call is TRBV4-1, the J call TRBJ2-1; 7 bases align to TRBD2. Unmatched junction bases numbered 3, after V lost 0 bases and J lost 7 bases. The CDR3 sequence is 14 residues long. Germline lookup yields CDR1 MGHRA and CDR2 YSYEKL. In DNA form, the CDR3 reads TGCGCCAGCAGCCAAGAGCTAGCGGTAAATGAGCAGTTCTTC. Protein sequence: CASSQELAVNEQFF.